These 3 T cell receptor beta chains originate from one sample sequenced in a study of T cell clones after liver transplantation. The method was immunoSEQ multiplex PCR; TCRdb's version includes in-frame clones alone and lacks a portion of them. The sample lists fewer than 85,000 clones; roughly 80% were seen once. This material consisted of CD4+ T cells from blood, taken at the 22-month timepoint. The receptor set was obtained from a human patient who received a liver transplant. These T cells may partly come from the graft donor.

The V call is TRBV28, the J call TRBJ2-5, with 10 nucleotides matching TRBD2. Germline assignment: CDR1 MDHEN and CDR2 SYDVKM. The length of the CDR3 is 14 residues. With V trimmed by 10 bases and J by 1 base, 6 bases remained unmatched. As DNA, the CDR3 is TGTGCCACCCGGACTAGCGGTACCCAAGAGACCCAGTACTTC. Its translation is CATRTSGTQETQYF. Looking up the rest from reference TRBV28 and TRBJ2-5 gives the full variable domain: DVKVTQSSRYLVKRTGEKVFLECVQDMDHENMFWYRQDPGLGLRLIYFSYDVKMKEKGDIPEGYSVSREKKERFSLILESASTNQTSMYLCATRTSGTQETQYFGPGTRLLVL.

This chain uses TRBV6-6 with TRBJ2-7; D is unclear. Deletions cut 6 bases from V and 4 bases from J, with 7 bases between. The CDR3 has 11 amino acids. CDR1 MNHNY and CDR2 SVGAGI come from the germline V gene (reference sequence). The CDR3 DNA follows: TGTGCCAGCAGCTTGGGGTACGAGCAGTACTTC. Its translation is CASSLGYEQYF.

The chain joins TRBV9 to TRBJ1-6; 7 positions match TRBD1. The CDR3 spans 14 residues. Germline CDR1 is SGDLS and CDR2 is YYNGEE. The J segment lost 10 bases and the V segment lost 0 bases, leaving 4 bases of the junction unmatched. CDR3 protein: CASSVGQGYSPLHF. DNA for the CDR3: TGTGCCAGCAGCGTAGGACAGGGTTACTCACCCCTCCACTTT.